This record concerns one TCR beta chain sequence. The data were obtained in a study of blood T cell repertoires in COVID-19. The table came from immunoSEQ multiplex PCR; TCRdb's copy has only in-frame clones and leaves some out. The sample includes 75,000 to 95,000 clones, 79% seen only once; the top ten take roughly 5.9%. CDR3 length equals 15 residues. V lost 2 bases, J lost 5 bases, and 16 bases lay in between. CDR1 is LGHDT and CDR2 is YNNKEL in the germline V gene (reference sequence). The sequence came from a woman older than 75 with active or convalescent COVID-19. Sequenced sample: peripheral blood. The chain carries TRBV3-1 (or the pseudogene TRBV3-2) and TRBJ2-7; D is undetermined. CDR3 sequence (DNA): TGTGCCAGCAGCCAAAACGGCGCTCGAGGCAACGAGCAGTACTTC. It translates to CASSQNGARGNEQYF.